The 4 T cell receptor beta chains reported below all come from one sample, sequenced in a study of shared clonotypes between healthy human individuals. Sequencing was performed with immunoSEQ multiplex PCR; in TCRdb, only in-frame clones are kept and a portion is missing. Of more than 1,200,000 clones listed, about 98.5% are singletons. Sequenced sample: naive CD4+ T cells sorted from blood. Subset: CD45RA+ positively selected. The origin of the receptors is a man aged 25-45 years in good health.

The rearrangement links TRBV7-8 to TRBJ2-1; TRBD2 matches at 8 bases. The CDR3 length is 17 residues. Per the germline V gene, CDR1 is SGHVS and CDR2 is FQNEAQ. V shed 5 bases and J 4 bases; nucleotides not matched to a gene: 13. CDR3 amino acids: CASSPTRARGGYNEQFF. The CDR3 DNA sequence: TGTGCCAGCAGCCCAACACGGGCCCGCGGGGGGTACAATGAGCAGTTCTTC.

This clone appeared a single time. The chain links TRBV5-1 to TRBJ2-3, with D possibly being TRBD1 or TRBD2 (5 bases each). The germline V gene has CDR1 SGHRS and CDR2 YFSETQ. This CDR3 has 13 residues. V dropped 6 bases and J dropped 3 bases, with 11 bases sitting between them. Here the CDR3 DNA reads TGCGCCAGCACCCGGGACCTAACAGATACGCAGTATTTT. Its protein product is CASTRDLTDTQYF.

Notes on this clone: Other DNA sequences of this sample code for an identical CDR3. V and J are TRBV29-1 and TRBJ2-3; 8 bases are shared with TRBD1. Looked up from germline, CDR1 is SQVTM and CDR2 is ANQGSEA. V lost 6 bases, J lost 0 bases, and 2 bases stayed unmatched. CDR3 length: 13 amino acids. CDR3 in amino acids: CSVRGRSTDTQYF. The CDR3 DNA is TGCAGCGTCAGGGGGCGAAGCACAGATACGCAGTATTTT.

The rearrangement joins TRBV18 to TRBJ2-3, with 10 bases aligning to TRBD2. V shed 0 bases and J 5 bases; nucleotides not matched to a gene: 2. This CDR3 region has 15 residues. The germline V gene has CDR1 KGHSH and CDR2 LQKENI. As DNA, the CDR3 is TGTGCCAGCTCACCACCGGCTAGCGGGAGAGATACGCAGTATTTT. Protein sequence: CASSPPASGRDTQYF.